Below, one TCR beta chain is given with its context. What it binds is not known. The table came from immunoSEQ multiplex PCR; TCRdb's copy has only in-frame clones and leaves some out. The sample contains fewer than 200,000 clones, 85% to 95% of which appear only once. V lost 4 bases, J lost 3 bases, and 12 bases lay in between. Germline V gene lookup returns CDR1 MDHEN and CDR2 SYDVKM. This CDR3 has 15 residues. This sample is drawn from a study of T cell responses to AZD1222 COVID-19 vaccine. The study, taken as a whole, reports: Two AZD1222 doses significantly raised spike-specific TCR breadth and depth over controls. Among those given AZD1222, only five or six were seropositive at baseline.

The clonotype originates from an adult in good health. This material consisted of peripheral blood, taken on day 0 of AZD1222 vaccination. The genes are TRBV28 and TRBJ1-4, with D perhaps TRBD1 (5 bases). The CDR3 loop is CASSSSGLANEKLFF. CDR3 DNA sequence: TGTGCCAGCAGTTCATCAGGGCTCGCTAATGAAAAACTGTTTTTT.